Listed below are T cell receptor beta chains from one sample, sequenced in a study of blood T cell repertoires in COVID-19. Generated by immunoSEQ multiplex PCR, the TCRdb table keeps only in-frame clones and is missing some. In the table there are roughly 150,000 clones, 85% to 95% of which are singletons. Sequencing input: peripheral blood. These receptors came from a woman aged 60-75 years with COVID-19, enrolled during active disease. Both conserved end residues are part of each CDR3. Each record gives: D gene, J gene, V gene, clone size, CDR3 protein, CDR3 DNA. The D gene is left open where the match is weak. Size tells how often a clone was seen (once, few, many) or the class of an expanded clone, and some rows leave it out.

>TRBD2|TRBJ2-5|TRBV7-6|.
CASSLRTSGGPRLETQYF
TGTGCCAGCAGCCTACGGACTAGCGGGGGGCCTCGCCTGGAGACCCAGTACTTC
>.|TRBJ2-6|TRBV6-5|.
CASSPSPSGANVLTF
TGTGCCAGCAGTCCTTCCCCCTCTGGGGCCAACGTCCTGACTTTC
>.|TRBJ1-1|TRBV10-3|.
CATSDRLNTEAFF
TGTGCCACTTCTGACAGGTTGAACACTGAAGCTTTCTTT
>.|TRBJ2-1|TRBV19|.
CASTRGDRRGYNEQFF
TGTGCCAGTACCAGGGGGGACAGAAGAGGGTACAATGAGCAGTTCTTC
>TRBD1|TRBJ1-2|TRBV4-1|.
CASSQVGAGGFYTF
TGCGCCAGCAGCCAAGTGGGTGCAGGGGGCTTCTACACCTTC
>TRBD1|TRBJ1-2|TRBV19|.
CASSGQNFLYGYTF
TGTGCCAGTTCGGGACAGAATTTTCTCTATGGCTACACCTTC
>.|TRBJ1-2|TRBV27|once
CASRNLQAPTDYGYTF
TGTGCCAGCAGAAACCTACAGGCCCCTACGGATTATGGCTACACCTTC
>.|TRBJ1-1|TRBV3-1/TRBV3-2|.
CASSQVVRDRGEAFF
TGTGCCAGCAGCCAAGTAGTGAGGGATCGGGGTGAAGCTTTCTTT
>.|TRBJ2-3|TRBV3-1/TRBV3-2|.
CASREAGARSDTQYF
TGTGCCAGCAGAGAGGCCGGTGCTCGATCAGATACGCAGTATTTT
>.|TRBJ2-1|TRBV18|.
CASSPMLSNEQFF
TGTGCCAGCTCACCAATGCTGAGTAATGAGCAGTTCTTC
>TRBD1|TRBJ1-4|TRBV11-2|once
CASSSSGTGKLFF
TGTGCCAGCAGCTCCTCCGGGACAGGGAAACTGTTTTTT
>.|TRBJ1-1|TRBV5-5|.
CASSLAPGNTEAFF
TGTGCCAGCAGCTTGGCCCCAGGGAACACTGAAGCTTTCTTT
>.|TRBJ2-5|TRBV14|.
CASSQDPPLTRTQYF
TGTGCCAGCAGCCAAGATCCTCCCCTAACTAGGACCCAGTACTTC
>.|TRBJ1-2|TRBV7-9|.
CASSLGPDSYGYTF
TGTGCCAGCAGCTTAGGCCCGGACAGTTATGGCTACACCTTC
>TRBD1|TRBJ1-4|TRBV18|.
CASSPTGTGNEKLFF
TGTGCCAGCTCACCTACCGGGACAGGCAATGAAAAACTGTTTTTT
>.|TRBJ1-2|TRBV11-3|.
CASSLEGQGTVTF
TGTGCCAGCAGCTTAGAAGGCCAGGGAACAGTCACCTTC
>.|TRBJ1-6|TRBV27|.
CASQVQGSYNSPLHF
TGTGCCAGCCAAGTTCAGGGCTCCTATAATTCACCCCTCCACTTT
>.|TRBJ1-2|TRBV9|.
CASSAGAGYGYTF
TGTGCCAGCAGTGCCGGCGCGGGCTATGGCTACACCTTC
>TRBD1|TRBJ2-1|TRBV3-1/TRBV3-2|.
CASSQHATGDEQFF
TGTGCCAGCAGCCAACACGCGACAGGGGATGAGCAGTTCTTC
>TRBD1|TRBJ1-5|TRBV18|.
CASSPTLGTAYDQPQHF
TGTGCCAGCTCACCCACCCTCGGGACAGCCTACGATCAGCCCCAGCATTTT
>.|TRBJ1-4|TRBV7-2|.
CASSGGGLNEKLFF
TGTGCCAGCAGCGGGGGGGGCTTAAATGAAAAACTGTTTTTT
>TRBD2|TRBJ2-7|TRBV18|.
CASSGLAGRSYEQYF
TGTGCCAGCTCAGGACTAGCGGGGCGCTCCTACGAGCAGTACTTC
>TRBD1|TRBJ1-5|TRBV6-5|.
CASRRQGLHQPQHF
TGTGCCAGCAGAAGACAGGGCCTCCACCAGCCCCAGCATTTT
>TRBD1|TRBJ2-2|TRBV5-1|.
CASSRLTGGRTGELFF
TGCGCCAGCAGCCGACTAACAGGGGGCAGGACCGGGGAGCTGTTTTTT
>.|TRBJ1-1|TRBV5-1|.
CASSLAGEGNTEAFF
TGCGCCAGCAGCCTGGCGGGTGAGGGGAACACTGAAGCTTTCTTT
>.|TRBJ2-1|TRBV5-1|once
CASSLLGRTDSYNEQFF
TGCGCCAGCAGCTTATTGGGCCGAACAGACTCCTACAATGAGCAGTTCTTC